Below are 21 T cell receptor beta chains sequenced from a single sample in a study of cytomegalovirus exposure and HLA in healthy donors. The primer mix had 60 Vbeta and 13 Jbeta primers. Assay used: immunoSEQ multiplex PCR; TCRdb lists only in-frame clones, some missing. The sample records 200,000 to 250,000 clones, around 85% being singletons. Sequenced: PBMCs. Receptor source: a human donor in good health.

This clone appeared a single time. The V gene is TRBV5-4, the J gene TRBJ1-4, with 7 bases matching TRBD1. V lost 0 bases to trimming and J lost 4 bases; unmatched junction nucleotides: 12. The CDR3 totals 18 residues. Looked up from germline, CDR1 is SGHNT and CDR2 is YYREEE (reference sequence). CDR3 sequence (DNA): TGTGCCAGCAGCTTGGCCGGTACAGGGGCCTTGGTTAATGAAAAACTGTTTTTT. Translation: CASSLAGTGALVNEKLFF.

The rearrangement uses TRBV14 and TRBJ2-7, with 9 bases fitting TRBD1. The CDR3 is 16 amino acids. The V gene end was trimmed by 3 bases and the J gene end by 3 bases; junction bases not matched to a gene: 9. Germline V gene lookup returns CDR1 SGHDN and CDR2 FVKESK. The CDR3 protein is CASSHPGQGSSYEQYF. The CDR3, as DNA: TGTGCCAGCAGCCACCCGGGACAGGGTAGCAGCTACGAGCAGTACTTC. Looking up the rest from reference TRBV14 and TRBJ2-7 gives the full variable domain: EAGVTQFPSHSVIEKGQTVTLRCDPISGHDNLYWYRRVMGKEIKFLLHFVKESKQDESGMPNNRFLAERTGGTYSTLKVQPAELEDSGVYFCASSHPGQGSSYEQYFGPGTRLTVT.

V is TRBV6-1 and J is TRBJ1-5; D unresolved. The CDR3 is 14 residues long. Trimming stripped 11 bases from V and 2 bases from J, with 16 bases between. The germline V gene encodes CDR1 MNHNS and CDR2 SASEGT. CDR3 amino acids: CARVTRTGNQPQHF. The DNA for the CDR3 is TGTGCCCGGGTGACTAGGACTGGCAATCAGCCCCAGCATTTT.

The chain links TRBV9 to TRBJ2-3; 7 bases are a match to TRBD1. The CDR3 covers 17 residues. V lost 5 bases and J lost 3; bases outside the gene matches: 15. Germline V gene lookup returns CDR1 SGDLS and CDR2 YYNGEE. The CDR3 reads CASSRETGLLRTDTQYF. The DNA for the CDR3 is TGTGCCAGCAGTAGGGAGACAGGGTTATTAAGAACAGATACGCAGTATTTT.

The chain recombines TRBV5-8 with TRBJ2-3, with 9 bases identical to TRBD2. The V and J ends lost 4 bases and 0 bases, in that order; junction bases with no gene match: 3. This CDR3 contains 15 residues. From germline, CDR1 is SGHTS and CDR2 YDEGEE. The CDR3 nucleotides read TGTGCCAGCAGCGTAACTAGCGGGAGCACAGATACGCAGTATTTT. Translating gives CASSVTSGSTDTQYF.

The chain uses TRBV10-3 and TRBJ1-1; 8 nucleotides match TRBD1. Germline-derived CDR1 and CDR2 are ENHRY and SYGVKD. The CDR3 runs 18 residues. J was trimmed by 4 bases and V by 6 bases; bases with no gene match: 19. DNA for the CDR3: TGTGCCATCAGCCTCTTATGGCCAGGGGGCAGTGGAAGCACTGAAGCTTTCTTT. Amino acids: CAISLLWPGGSGSTEAFF.

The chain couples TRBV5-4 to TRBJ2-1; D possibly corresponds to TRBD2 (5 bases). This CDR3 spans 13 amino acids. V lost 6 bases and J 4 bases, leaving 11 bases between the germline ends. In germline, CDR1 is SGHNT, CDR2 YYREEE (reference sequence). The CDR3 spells CASKEAGYNEQFF. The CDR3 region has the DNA TGTGCCAGCAAGGAGGCGGGTTACAATGAGCAGTTCTTC.

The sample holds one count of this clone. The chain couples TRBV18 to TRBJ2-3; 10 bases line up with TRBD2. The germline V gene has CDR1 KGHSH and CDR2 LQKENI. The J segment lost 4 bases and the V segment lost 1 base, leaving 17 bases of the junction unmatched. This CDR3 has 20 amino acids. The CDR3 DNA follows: TGTGCCAGCTCACCACGCTTTATTTCCGGGACTAGCGCTCTTGCAGATACGCAGTATTTT. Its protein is CASSPRFISGTSALADTQYF. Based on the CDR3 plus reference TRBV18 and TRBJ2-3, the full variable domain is NAGVMQNPRHLVRRRGQEARLRCSPMKGHSHVYWYRQLPEEGLKFMVYLQKENIIDESGMPKERFSAEFPKEGPSILRIQQVVRGDSAAYFCASSPRFISGTSALADTQYFGPGTRLTVL.

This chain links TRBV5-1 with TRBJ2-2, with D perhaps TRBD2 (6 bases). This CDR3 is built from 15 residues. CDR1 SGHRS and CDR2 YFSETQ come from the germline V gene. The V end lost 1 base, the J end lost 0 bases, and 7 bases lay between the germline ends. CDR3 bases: TGCGCCAGCAGCTTGCCGGGGGCGAACACCGGGGAGCTGTTTTTT. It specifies CASSLPGANTGELFF.

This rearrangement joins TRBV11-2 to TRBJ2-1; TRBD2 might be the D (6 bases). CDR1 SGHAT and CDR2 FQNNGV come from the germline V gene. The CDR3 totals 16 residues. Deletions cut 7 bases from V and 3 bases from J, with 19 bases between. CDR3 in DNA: TGTGCCAGCACCGAATTTCGTCGAGCGGGCTACAATGAGCAGTTCTTC. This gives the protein CASTEFRRAGYNEQFF.

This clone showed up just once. CDR3 DNA: TGTGCCAGCAGTTGGGGGCGGGAGTATCACATCGATGAGCAGTTCTTC. This translates into CASSWGREYHIDEQFF. This chain connects TRBV6-5 to TRBJ2-1; perhaps TRBD2 as D (7 bases). Germline CDR1 MNHEY, CDR2 SVGAGI. V was clipped by 4 bases and J by 8 bases, with 21 bases between them. This CDR3 has 16 amino acids.

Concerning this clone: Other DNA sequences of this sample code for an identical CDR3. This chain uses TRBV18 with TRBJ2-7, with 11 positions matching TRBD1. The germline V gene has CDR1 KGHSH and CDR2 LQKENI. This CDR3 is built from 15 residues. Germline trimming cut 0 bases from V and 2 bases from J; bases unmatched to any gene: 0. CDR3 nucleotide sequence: TGTGCCAGCTCACCACCGGGACAGGGGGCCTACGAGCAGTACTTC. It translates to CASSPPGQGAYEQYF. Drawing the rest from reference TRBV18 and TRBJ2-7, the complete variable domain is NAGVMQNPRHLVRRRGQEARLRCSPMKGHSHVYWYRQLPEEGLKFMVYLQKENIIDESGMPKERFSAEFPKEGPSILRIQQVVRGDSAAYFCASSPPGQGAYEQYFGPGTRLTVT.

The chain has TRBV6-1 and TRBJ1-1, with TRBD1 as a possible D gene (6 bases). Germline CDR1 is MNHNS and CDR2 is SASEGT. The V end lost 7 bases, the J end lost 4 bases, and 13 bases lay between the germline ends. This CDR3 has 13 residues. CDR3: CASKRTGSTEAFF. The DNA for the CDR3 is TGTGCCAGCAAACGTACAGGGAGCACTGAAGCTTTCTTT.

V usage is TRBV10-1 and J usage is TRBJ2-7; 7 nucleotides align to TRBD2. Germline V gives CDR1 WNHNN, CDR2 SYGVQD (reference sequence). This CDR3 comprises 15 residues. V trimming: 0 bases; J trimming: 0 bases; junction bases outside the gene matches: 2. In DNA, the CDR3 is TGCGCCAGCAGTGAGTCACCGGGGGGCTCCTACGAGCAGTACTTC. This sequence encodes CASSESPGGSYEQYF.

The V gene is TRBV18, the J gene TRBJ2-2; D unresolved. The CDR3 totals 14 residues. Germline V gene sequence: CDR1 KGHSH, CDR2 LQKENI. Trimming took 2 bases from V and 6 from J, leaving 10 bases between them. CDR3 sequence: CASSPNDIPGELFF. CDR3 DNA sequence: TGTGCCAGCTCACCAAATGACATCCCCGGGGAGCTGTTTTTT.

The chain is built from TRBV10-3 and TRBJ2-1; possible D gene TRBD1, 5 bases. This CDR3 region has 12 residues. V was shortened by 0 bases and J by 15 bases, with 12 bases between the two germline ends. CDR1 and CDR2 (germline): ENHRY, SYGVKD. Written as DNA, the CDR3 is TGTGCCATCAGTGAGTCGGTAGGGGTTTCGTTCTTC. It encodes CAISESVGVSFF.

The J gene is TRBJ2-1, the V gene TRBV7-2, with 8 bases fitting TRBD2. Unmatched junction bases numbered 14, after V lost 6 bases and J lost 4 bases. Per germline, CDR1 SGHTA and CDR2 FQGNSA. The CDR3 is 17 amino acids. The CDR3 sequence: CASSLRSGGRPYNEQFF. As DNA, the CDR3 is TGTGCCAGCAGTTTAAGGTCTGGCGGGAGGCCATACAATGAGCAGTTCTTC.

The CDR3 loop reads CASSPGIGELFF. The CDR3 nucleotides read TGTGCCAGCAGTCCAGGGATTGGGGAGCTGTTTTTT. V usage is TRBV7-9 and J usage is TRBJ2-2; possibly TRBD1 for D (5 bases). Between the trimmed V and J ends, which lost 6 bases and 8 bases, there was a span of 10 bases. The germline V gene encodes CDR1 SEHNR and CDR2 FQNEAQ (reference sequence). The CDR3 is 12 amino acids.

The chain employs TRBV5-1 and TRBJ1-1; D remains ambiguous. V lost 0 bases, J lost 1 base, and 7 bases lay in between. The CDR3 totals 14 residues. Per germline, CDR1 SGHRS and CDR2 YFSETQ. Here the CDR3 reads CASSLAPRNTEAFF. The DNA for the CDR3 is TGCGCCAGCAGCTTGGCCCCCAGGAACACTGAAGCTTTCTTT.

The CDR3 reads CATSSGRSSYEQYF. In DNA form, the CDR3 reads TGTGCCACCAGCAGCGGGAGGTCCTCCTACGAGCAGTACTTC. This rearrangement joins TRBV15 to TRBJ2-7; 7 bases agree with TRBD2. Losses at the gene ends were 3 bases for V and 0 bases for J; bases not matched to a gene: 2. The CDR3 has 14 residues. Germline lookup yields CDR1 LNHNV and CDR2 YYDKDF (reference sequence).

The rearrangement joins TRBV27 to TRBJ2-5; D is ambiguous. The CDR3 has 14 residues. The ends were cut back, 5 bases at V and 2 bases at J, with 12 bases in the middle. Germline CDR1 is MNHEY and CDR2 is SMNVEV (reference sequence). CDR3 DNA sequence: TGTGCCAGCAGTCCTCCCTCCCGTCAAGAGACCCAGTACTTC. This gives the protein CASSPPSRQETQYF.